This T cell receptor beta chain was observed in a study of OX40 agonist ivuxolimab in advanced cancers. Looking at the study overall: Ivuxolimab was a fully human IgG2 agonistic monoclonal antibody targeting the costimulatory receptor OX40 (CD134). Among the 52 dose-escalation patients, roughly 20 had hepatocellular carcinoma, approximately 15 melanoma, 9 renal cell carcinoma and 9 head and neck cancer. Peripheral TCRbeta sequencing aimed to test whether ivuxolimab altered TCR sequence diversity and caused clonal T-cell expansion. The monotherapy dose-escalation portion (N = 52 patients) of the phase I ivuxolimab trial is reported in the paper. Intravenous ivuxolimab was administered to patients every 2 weeks at six dose levels: 0.01, 0.1, 0.3, 1.5, 3 and 10 mg/kg. Patients were allowed to have had prior anti-PD-1, anti-PD-L1 or anti-CTLA-4 therapy, and approximately 43% of the dose-escalation patients had previously received checkpoint inhibitors. Partial responses occurred in three dose-escalation patients, of whom one had hepatocellular carcinoma and two had cutaneous melanoma. A male proportion of about 79% and a mean age of approximately 55 years, ranging from about 23 to 90, were recorded for the dose-escalation cohort.

Findings and caveats that apply to the study as a whole: Low levels of normalized T-cell clonal expansion were also shown by some nonresponding patients. At doses from 0.1 to 3.0 mg/kg, clonal expansion was seen in both CD4+ and CD8+ blood T cells between baseline and week 6. Partial responders in the 0.1-3.0 mg/kg groups had among the lowest normalized peripheral clonal expansion, especially among CD8+ T cells. After ivuxolimab, CD8+ T cells had more expanded clones than CD4+ T cells on average. Which antigens the clonally expanded peripheral T cells were specific for was not determined.

For sequencing of the TCRbeta CDR3 region, genomic DNA was extracted from the sorted cells. The immunoSEQ Assay was used for sequencing of TCRbeta CDR3 regions. TCRdb carries this immuneACCESS record with in-frame sequences only. Its versions omit some clonotypes, under half of them owing to an unresolved V gene in the studies checked, with the rest unexplained. Counted in this sample were 13,000 or so clones; 90% of them appeared once. Roughly 73% of the sample goes to the ten largest clones. The trial excluded patients who had a history of autoimmune disease or who were on systemic immunosuppression. Peripheral blood for TCR sequencing was collected from all dose cohorts at baseline, on cycle 4 day 1, and on cycle 7 day 1. The samples were taken from a phase I, first-in-human, multicenter, open-label dose-escalation trial of ivuxolimab. The trial enrolled adults with locally advanced or metastatic head and neck squamous cell, hepatocellular, melanoma or renal cell carcinoma. Before TCR sequencing, CD4+ and CD8+ T cells were separately sorted from peripheral blood.

Notes on this clone: The clone's antigen remains unknown. Base qualities are not recorded, but no much larger clone differs from it by a single base.

The starting material was CD4+ or CD8+ T cells sorted from blood, obtained in a trial of the OX40 agonist ivuxolimab. This receptor was taken from an adult with an advanced solid tumor such as melanoma, head and neck, liver or kidney cancer.

The DNA sequence follows: TGTGCCAGCAGTTTACTCAACAGCGGAGGCACCGGGGAGCTGTTTTTT. Its amino acids are CASSLLNSGGTGELFF. The chain is made from TRBV27 and TRBJ2-2; a tentative D match to TRBD2 spans 5 bases. V drops 2 bases and J drops 4 bases, leaving 14 bases in between. The germline V gene (reference sequence) yields MNHEY for CDR1 and SMNVEV for CDR2. The CDR3 runs 16 residues from the cysteine to the phenylalanine. Left in the record is the CDR3 DNA by itself, 48 bases read in frame from the first base.